This record looks at one T cell receptor beta chain sequence and its context. This specimen comes from a study of blood T cell repertoires in COVID-19. Turning to the study itself: Both acute and convalescent COVID-19 samples were obtained from the United States, Italy and Spain. T cells, B-cell-depleted T cells, or PBMCs supplied cDNA or gDNA.

The CDR3 extends over 14 amino acids. CDR1 and CDR2 (germline): SQVTM, ANQGSEA. Unmatched junction bases numbered 4, after V lost 1 base and J lost 5 bases. In the original processing: Amplification of reference gene primers provided the estimated nucleated cell counts. Measured with immunoSEQ multiplex PCR; TCRdb has only the in-frame clones, and not every one. V and J calls and clone size are as listed in that table; D and trimming were resolved from the DNA. Among 470,000 or so clones listed, 75% to 90% were seen once. The gene calls are TRBV29-1 and TRBJ1-4, with TRBD1 matching 7 bases. Sample: peripheral blood. This sequence was found in a human donor in a cohort sampled during active COVID-19. DNA for the CDR3: TGCAGCGTTGAAGGGACAGGAGAGAATGAAAAACTGTTTTTT. Its protein product is CSVEGTGENEKLFF.